This T cell receptor (beta chain) derives from a study of OX40 agonist ivuxolimab in advanced cancers. Study conclusions and caveats: Clonal expansion from baseline to week 6 occurred in both CD4+ and CD8+ T cells. Expanded peripheral T cell antigen specificity was not determined.

Of note for this clone: Its antigen is unidentified.

In germline, CDR1 is LGHNA, CDR2 YNFKEQ. This CDR3 has 15 residues. J lost 1 base, V lost 2 bases, and 4 bases had no gene match. Clones were sequenced by immunoSEQ multiplex PCR, and TCRdb holds only the in-frame ones, with some missing. Counted here are several thousand clones, roughly 86% occurring once; the ten biggest clones make up approximately 12%. Blood was sampled at baseline, cycle 4 day 1, and cycle 7 day 1. The sequence derives from an adult with an advanced solid tumor such as melanoma, head and neck, liver or kidney cancer. The material was CD4+ or CD8+ T cells sorted from blood, obtained in a trial of the OX40 agonist ivuxolimab. V and J are TRBV4-2 and TRBJ1-1, with 7 bases aligning to TRBD1. The CDR3 nucleotides are TGTGCCAGCAGCCAACCCGGGACAGAGAACACTGAAGCTTTCTTT. Protein product: CASSQPGTENTEAFF.